Listed below are T cell receptor beta chains from one sample, sequenced in a study of response to subunit inactivated influenza vaccine. TCRdb ran MiXCR on the RT-PCR reads and lists one entry per CDR3 protein. The table includes about 780,000 distinct CDR3 sequences, about a fifth detected once. Sequences were derived from PBMCs from blood, sampled more than 4 days after vaccination. These TCRs come from a man aged 45-65 years who received an inactivated influenza vaccine. Each CDR3 is given with its conserved first and last residue. The D gene is left open where the match is weak. Clone size is given for some rows only: seen once, a few or many times, or a class if the clone is expanded.

>TRBV12-3/TRBV12-4|TRBJ1-1|NA|TRBD1
CASSATTGTTEAFF
TGTGCCAGCAGCGCCACGACAGGGACCACTGAAGCTTTCTTT
>TRBV11-2|TRBJ2-3|few|NA
CASSSKGGIPLSTDTQYF
TGTGCCAGCAGCTCCAAGGGGGGGATCCCTCTTAGCACAGATACGCAGTATTTT
>TRBV14|TRBJ2-3|NA|NA
CASSQELRGTDTQYF
TGTGCCAGCAGCCAAGAACTCAGAGGCACAGATACGCAGTATTTT
>TRBV28|TRBJ2-2|few|TRBD1
CASTGQMNTGELFF
TGTGCCAGTACGGGACAGATGAACACCGGGGAGCTGTTTTTT
>TRBV7-2|TRBJ1-5|few|NA
CASSREQGGGQPQHF
TGTGCCAGCAGCCGAGAACAGGGCGGGGGTCAGCCCCAGCATTTT
>TRBV25-1|TRBJ2-2|NA|TRBD2
CASSEGTGGNTGELFF
TGTGCCAGCAGTGAAGGGACGGGGGGGAACACCGGGGAGCTGTTTTTT
>TRBV9|TRBJ2-1|NA|TRBD2
CASSGTGTSGIEQFF
TGTGCCAGCAGCGGAACCGGGACTAGCGGGATTGAGCAGTTCTTC
>TRBV6-1|TRBJ2-7|NA|TRBD1
CASRNPGQGMGEQYF
TGTGCCAGCAGAAACCCGGGACAGGGGATGGGTGAGCAGTACTTC
>TRBV10-3|TRBJ2-7|many|NA
CAIRGVGYEQYF
TGTGCCATCAGAGGGGTCGGCTACGAGCAGTACTTC
>TRBV5-1|TRBJ2-7|NA|NA
CASSLVGQTGEQYF
TGCGCCAGCAGCTTGGTCGGACAGACGGGAGAGCAGTACTTC
>TRBV12-3/TRBV12-4|TRBJ1-5|few|NA
CASSSGQYSNQPQHF
TGTGCCAGCAGTTCTGGACAGTATAGCAATCAGCCCCAGCATTTT
>TRBV7-9|TRBJ2-7|NA|NA
CASSFPVESYEQYF
TGTGCCAGCAGCTTTCCAGTTGAGTCCTACGAGCAGTACTTC
>TRBV7-2|TRBJ1-2|few|TRBD1
CASSFYQDRAEGGYTF
TGTGCCAGCAGCTTTTACCAGGACAGGGCCGAGGGCGGCTACACCTTC
>TRBV2|TRBJ1-1|few|NA
CASGRGRRMNTEAFF
TGTGCCAGCGGCAGGGGAAGGCGGATGAACACTGAAGCTTTCTTT
>TRBV20-1|TRBJ2-3|NA|NA
CSARGVRRTPLPITDTQYF
TGCAGTGCTAGAGGGGTCAGGCGAACCCCTCTACCGATCACAGATACGCAGTATTTT
>TRBV20-1|TRBJ2-1|many|NA
CSARRGSPYNEQFF
TGCAGTGCTAGACGGGGGAGCCCCTACAATGAGCAGTTCTTC
>TRBV6-4|TRBJ2-1|few|NA
CASSDPGLSSYNEQFF
TGTGCCAGCAGTGACCCGGGACTTAGCTCCTACAATGAGCAGTTCTTC
>TRBV28|TRBJ2-3|few|TRBD1
CASSLDRLPDTQYF
TGTGCCAGCAGTTTGGACAGGCTCCCAGATACGCAGTATTTT
>TRBV3-1|TRBJ2-5|NA|NA
CASSQDGGTAVSQETQYF
TGTGCCAGCAGCCAAGATGGAGGGACAGCGGTGAGCCAAGAGACCCAGTACTTC
>TRBV20-1|TRBJ2-5|many|NA
CSARGWQETQYF
TGCAGTGCTAGAGGGTGGCAAGAGACCCAGTACTTC
>TRBV19|TRBJ2-1|NA|NA
CASSIGDYYNEQFF
TGTGCCAGTAGTATAGGGGATTACTACAATGAGCAGTTCTTC
>TRBV20-1|TRBJ2-1|few|NA
CTTRGPSYNEQFF
TGCACCACCAGGGGCCCCTCCTACAATGAGCAGTTCTTC
>TRBV4-2|TRBJ2-1|many|NA
CASSQDPADSSYNEQFF
TGTGCCAGCAGCCAAGATCCAGCGGATAGCTCCTACAATGAGCAGTTCTTC
>TRBV6-2/TRBV6-3|TRBJ1-5|many|NA
CASSYSRGNQPQHF
TGTGCCAGCAGTTACTCGAGGGGTAATCAGCCCCAGCATTTT
>TRBV12-3/TRBV12-4|TRBJ2-7|many|NA
CASRDSSYEQYF
TGTGCCAGCAGGGACAGCTCCTACGAGCAGTACTTC
>TRBV3-1|TRBJ2-7|few|NA
CASSHPLGQAGSYEQYF
TGTGCCAGCAGCCACCCCTTAGGGCAGGCAGGCTCCTACGAGCAGTACTTC
>TRBV29-1|TRBJ2-3|many|NA
CSVGTATDTQYF
TGCAGCGTTGGGACGGCCACAGATACGCAGTATTTT
>TRBV2|TRBJ1-2|NA|TRBD1
CASRTGAVYGYTF
TGTGCCAGCCGGACAGGGGCTGTCTATGGCTACACCTTC
>TRBV28|TRBJ1-3|few|TRBD1
CASKGAGKGNTIYF
TGTGCCAGCAAGGGGGCAGGGAAAGGAAACACCATATATTTT
>TRBV3-1|TRBJ2-6|NA|NA
CASSSGDGPMDFRANVLTF
TGTGCCAGCAGTTCTGGGGACGGCCCAATGGACTTCAGGGCCAACGTCCTGACTTTC
>TRBV12-3/TRBV12-4|TRBJ2-5|few|NA
CASSHSDQIGETQYF
TGTGCCAGCAGTCACTCGGACCAAATCGGGGAGACCCAGTACTTC
>TRBV12-3/TRBV12-4|TRBJ1-4|NA|NA
CASRLEGLNEKLFF
TGTGCCAGCAGGTTGGAAGGGTTGAATGAAAAACTGTTTTTT
>TRBV5-1|TRBJ1-1|few|NA
CASSLGHKNTEAFF
TGCGCCAGCAGCTTGGGACACAAGAACACTGAAGCTTTCTTT
>TRBV11-3|TRBJ2-3|NA|NA
CASSPAQSDTQYF
TGTGCCAGCAGCCCCGCTCAGTCCGATACGCAGTATTTT
>TRBV20-1|TRBJ2-7|many|NA
CSARVSQGSPYEQYF
TGCAGTGCTAGAGTGTCACAGGGTTCCCCCTACGAGCAGTACTTC
>TRBV20-1|TRBJ2-1|NA|NA
CSARRGKDNEQFF
TGCAGTGCTAGACGCGGGAAGGACAATGAGCAGTTCTTC
>TRBV25-1|TRBJ2-3|NA|NA
CASAIGTDTQYF
TGTGCCAGCGCGATAGGCACAGATACGCAGTATTTT
>TRBV11-2|TRBJ2-3|NA|NA
CASSSTLAFTDTQYF
TGTGCCAGCAGCTCGACGCTAGCGTTCACAGATACGCAGTATTTT
>TRBV12-3/TRBV12-4|TRBJ2-7|few|TRBD1
CASLPGQGAREQYF
TGTGCCAGCCTACCGGGACAGGGGGCGCGGGAGCAGTACTTC
>TRBV6-1|TRBJ1-6|once|NA
CASSTSGTSTSPLHF
TGTGCCAGCAGTACCTCCGGGACAAGCACGTCACCCCTCCACTTT
>TRBV5-5|TRBJ2-1|NA|NA
CACRLFGSNEQFF
TGTGCCTGCAGACTTTTTGGGAGTAATGAGCAGTTCTTC
>TRBV7-9|TRBJ2-3|NA|TRBD2
CASSLAIAGGSTDTQYF
TGTGCCAGCAGCTTAGCGATAGCGGGGGGTTCCACAGATACGCAGTATTTT
>TRBV10-3|TRBJ1-1|many|NA
CASGPAYEAFF
TGTGCCTCCGGGCCAGCCTATGAAGCTTTCTTT
>TRBV5-1|TRBJ2-1|many|TRBD2
CASSVAGGYNEQFF
TGCGCCAGCAGCGTAGCGGGGGGCTACAATGAGCAGTTCTTC
>TRBV7-2|TRBJ2-3|few|NA
CASSLGSFQDTQYF
TGTGCCAGCAGCTTAGGTTCGTTCCAAGATACGCAGTATTTT
>TRBV5-1|TRBJ2-3|NA|NA
CASSLGVYLTDTQYF
TGCGCCAGCAGCTTGGGCGTCTACCTCACAGATACGCAGTATTTT
>TRBV7-9|TRBJ2-1|few|NA
CASSSPSLAEQFF
TGTGCCAGCAGCTCCCCAAGCCTAGCTGAGCAGTTCTTC
>TRBV20-1|TRBJ1-1|few|NA
CGTYMNTEAFF
TGCGGTACTTACATGAACACTGAAGCTTTCTTT
>TRBV7-9|TRBJ2-3|few|NA
CASSFGGPTNPTDTQYF
TGTGCCAGCAGCTTCGGGGGACCAACTAACCCCACAGATACGCAGTATTTT
>TRBV20-1|TRBJ2-5|many|NA
CSALPPVAHQETQYF
TGCAGTGCCCTACCTCCCGTGGCGCACCAAGAGACCCAGTACTTC
>TRBV15|TRBJ1-1|few|NA
CATSPTTEPNTEAFF
TGTGCCACCAGCCCCACGACGGAACCGAACACTGAAGCTTTCTTT
>TRBV20-1|TRBJ2-5|NA|TRBD2
CSARVVGLAGAEETQYF
TGCAGTGCTAGAGTGGTGGGACTAGCGGGGGCCGAAGAGACCCAGTACTTC
>TRBV27|TRBJ2-3|NA|TRBD2
CASSDLAGGFTDTQYF
TGTGCCAGCAGTGACCTAGCGGGAGGGTTCACAGATACGCAGTATTTT
>TRBV29-1|TRBJ2-5|many|NA
CSLQGRLGETQYF
TGCAGCTTACAGGGGAGGTTGGGAGAGACCCAGTACTTC
>TRBV6-1|TRBJ1-1|NA|NA
CASSEGVGVLWAFF
TGTGCCAGCAGCGAAGGGGTGGGGGTCCTCTGGGCTTTCTTT
>TRBV9|TRBJ2-1|few|NA
CASSVTGAGWGQDEQFF
TGTGCCAGCAGCGTAACGGGCGCGGGATGGGGTCAGGATGAGCAGTTCTTC
>TRBV12-3/TRBV12-4|TRBJ2-1|many|NA
CASSLAVSDNEQFF
TGTGCCAGCAGCCTTGCGGTGTCGGACAATGAGCAGTTCTTC
>TRBV6-1|TRBJ1-2|few|NA
CASSERRQGYTF
TGTGCCAGCAGTGAGAGGAGACAGGGCTACACCTTC
>TRBV20-1|TRBJ2-6|few|TRBD2
CSASGSSGGANVLTF
TGCAGTGCTAGTGGATCTAGCGGTGGGGCCAACGTCCTGACTTTC